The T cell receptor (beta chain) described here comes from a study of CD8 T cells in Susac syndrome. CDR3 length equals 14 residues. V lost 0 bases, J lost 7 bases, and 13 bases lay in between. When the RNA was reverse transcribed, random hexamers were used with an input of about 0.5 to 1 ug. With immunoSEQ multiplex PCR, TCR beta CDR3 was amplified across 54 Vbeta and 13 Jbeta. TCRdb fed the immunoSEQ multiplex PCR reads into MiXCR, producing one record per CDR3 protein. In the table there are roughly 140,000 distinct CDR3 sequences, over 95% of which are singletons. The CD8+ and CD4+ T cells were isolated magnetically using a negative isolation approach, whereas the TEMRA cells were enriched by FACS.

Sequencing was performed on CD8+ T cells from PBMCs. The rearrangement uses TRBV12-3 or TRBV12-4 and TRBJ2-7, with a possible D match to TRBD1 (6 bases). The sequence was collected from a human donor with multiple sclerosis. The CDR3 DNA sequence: TGTGCCAGCAGTTTAGCCCCAGGGGTGGATGAGCAGTACTTC. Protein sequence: CASSLAPGVDEQYF.